One sample yielded the 22 T cell receptor beta chains listed below, sequenced in a study of beta chain features in type 1 diabetes. Notes on the study in general: Shorter TCRB CDR3s, moderately but significantly so, marked every one of the four CD4+ subsets in Type 1 diabetes patients.

Antigens for these TCRs are unknown. Isolated RNA was reverse transcribed in full, so expressed TCRB transcripts were sequenced. Only in-frame clones appear in the TCRdb table, and some are missing; sequencing was by immunoSEQ multiplex PCR. The sample consists of some 370,000 clones, 9.6% of them appearing once. Material: central memory CD4+ T cells from blood. The source of these receptors is a man aged 25-45 years with type 1 diabetes.

There are a few counts of this clone. V and J are TRBV19 and TRBJ2-7; no definite D call. Trimming cost V 7 bases and J 0 bases, with 10 bases left between them. The CDR3 consists of 13 residues. Germline V gene data show CDR1 as LNHDA and CDR2 as SQIVND (reference sequence). The CDR3 coding sequence is TGTGCCAGTAAAAGGGAAATCTCCTACGAGCAGTACTTC. Residues: CASKREISYEQYF.

The chain combines TRBV27 with TRBJ1-2; D call uncertain. CDR3 length: 15 amino acids. Germline loops: CDR1 MNHEY, CDR2 SMNVEV (reference sequence). The V end lost 6 bases, the J end lost 1 base, and 15 bases lay between the germline ends. CDR3 DNA sequence: TGTGCCAGCAGAGCCCCCAGCCCGATTAACTATGGCTACACCTTC. Encoded protein: CASRAPSPINYGYTF.

This chain connects TRBV5-6 to TRBJ2-3, with D possibly being TRBD2 (5 bases). The germline V and J ends were trimmed by 0 bases and 0 bases, with 8 bases remaining between them. The CDR3 runs to 15 residues. The germline CDR1 and CDR2 sequences are SGHDT and YYEEEE. The CDR3, as DNA: TGTGCCAGCAGCTTGGTAGTAGCGAGCACAGATACGCAGTATTTT. Translated: CASSLVVASTDTQYF.

This sequence joins TRBV29-1 and TRBJ2-7; 8 bases agree with TRBD1. The CDR3 is 16 residues long. Germline trimming cut 5 bases from V and 7 bases from J; bases unmatched to any gene: 19. From germline, CDR1 is SQVTM and CDR2 ANQGSEA. The chain's CDR3 is CSVLGQGAFSSREQYF. DNA for the CDR3: TGCAGCGTTTTAGGACAGGGAGCCTTCTCGAGTAGGGAGCAGTACTTC.

This clone was seen repeatedly, ten times or more. The chain carries TRBV7-9 and TRBJ2-2, with D possibly being TRBD1 (5 bases). V was cut by 5 bases and J by 4 bases, with 11 bases left in between. The CDR3 totals 14 residues. The germline V gene has CDR1 SEHNR and CDR2 FQNEAQ (reference sequence). The CDR3 DNA sequence: TGTGCCAGCAGCCCCAGGGAAATCACCGGGGAGCTGTTTTTT. It specifies CASSPREITGELFF.

This clone showed up many times. The chain combines TRBV27 with TRBJ2-7, with D possibly being TRBD1 (5 bases). Germline CDR1 reads MNHEY; CDR2 reads SMNVEV (reference sequence). The V end was cut by 6 bases, the J end by 3 bases, with 12 bases between. This CDR3 is 13 amino acids long. This CDR3 reads CASSLGPFYEQYF. CDR3 coding DNA: TGTGCCAGCAGCTTGGGGCCCTTCTACGAGCAGTACTTC.

This sequence joins TRBV7-2 and TRBJ2-3; 7 positions agree with TRBD1. CDR1 is SGHTA and CDR2 is FQGNSA in the germline V gene. V shed 5 bases and J 8 bases; nucleotides not matched to a gene: 10. The CDR3 is 14 amino acids. Written as DNA, the CDR3 is TGTGCCAGCAGCCCCCTGGGGGCAGGGGGTACGCAGTATTTT. Translating it yields CASSPLGAGGTQYF.

The genes are TRBV30 and TRBJ2-5; D gene uncertain. There are 13 residues in the CDR3. The germline CDR1 and CDR2 sequences are GTSNPN and SVGIG (reference sequence). The V gene lost 2 bases and the J gene lost 5 bases, with 12 bases spanning the gap. CDR3 residues: CAWSLSSRETQYF. The CDR3 coding sequence is TGTGCCTGGAGTCTATCGTCTAGGGAGACCCAGTACTTC.

This clone has only a few counts. The rearrangement uses TRBV5-6 and TRBJ2-7; D is possibly TRBD2 (6 bases). The CDR3 runs 16 residues. Germline values: CDR1 SGHDT, CDR2 YYEEEE. The V end lost 0 bases, the J end lost 0 bases, and 13 bases lay between the germline ends. As DNA, the CDR3 is TGTGCCAGCAGCTTGGCCGACGGGAGTTCCTCCTACGAGCAGTACTTC. Its translation is CASSLADGSSSYEQYF.

This rearrangement joins TRBV27 to TRBJ2-6, with 7 bases fitting TRBD1. There are 19 residues in the CDR3. V was clipped by 4 bases and J by 0 bases; unmatched bases: 12. Germline assignment: CDR1 MNHEY and CDR2 SMNVEV (reference sequence). CDR3 coding DNA: TGTGCCAGCAGTTCCACCTCCGGGACAGTGATCTCTGGGGCCAACGTCCTGACTTTC. This translates into CASSSTSGTVISGANVLTF.

This clone was seen many times. The chain joins TRBV4-3 to TRBJ2-3; the match to TRBD2 covers 10 bases. This CDR3 has 19 residues. CDR1 and CDR2 from the germline V gene are LGHNA and YSLEER. J lost 0 bases, V lost 0 bases, and 9 bases had no gene match. This CDR3 reads CASSQDYSGRATSTDTQYF. CDR3 nucleotides: TGCGCCAGCAGCCAAGATTACAGCGGGAGGGCAACAAGCACAGATACGCAGTATTTT.

DNA of the CDR3: TGTGCCAGCAGTCGCAGGACAGGGTCCAGGGAGACCCAGTACTTC. Amino acids: CASSRRTGSRETQYF. This chain connects TRBV6-5 to TRBJ2-5; 8 bases map to TRBD1. Trimming took 5 bases from V and 5 from J; bases not matched to a gene: 10. This CDR3 is 15 amino acids long. Germline-derived CDR1 and CDR2 are MNHEY and SVGAGI.

This clone showed up many times. The gene calls are TRBV27 and TRBJ1-2, with a weak D call TRBD1 (5 bases). Germline lookup yields CDR1 MNHEY and CDR2 SMNVEV (reference sequence). V lost 4 bases, J lost 0 bases, and 15 bases lay in between. The CDR3 spans 16 residues. The CDR3 bases are TGTGCCAGCAGTTCTGCCGTGGGGCAAACTAACTATGGCTACACCTTC. Translating gives CASSSAVGQTNYGYTF.

This clone has ten or more counts. The chain uses TRBV5-1 and TRBJ1-1, with a tentative D call TRBD1 (5 bases). The CDR3 has 15 amino acids. Trimming removed 0 bases at V and 2 bases at J, with 11 bases between. CDR1 SGHRS and CDR2 YFSETQ come from the germline V gene. The CDR3 coding sequence is TGCGCCAGCAGCTTGGTGCCAGGGCATAACACTGAAGCTTTCTTT. Amino acids: CASSLVPGHNTEAFF.

This clone has only a few counts. This chain links TRBV6-6 with TRBJ1-2; D is uncertain. The CDR3 extends over 12 amino acids. Germline-derived CDR1 and CDR2 are MNHNY and SVGAGI (reference sequence). V dropped 5 bases and J dropped 2 bases, with 6 bases sitting between them. DNA of the CDR3: TGTGCCAGCAGTACCCAAAACTATGGCTACACCTTC. Protein product: CASSTQNYGYTF.

The V gene is TRBV27, the J gene TRBJ1-1; no definite D call. The CDR3 is made up of 9 amino acids. The germline V and J ends were trimmed by 5 bases and 10 bases, with 5 bases remaining between them. The germline V gene encodes CDR1 MNHEY and CDR2 SMNVEV (reference sequence). CDR3 region: CASSSSAFF. In nucleotides, the CDR3 is TGTGCCAGCAGTAGCTCAGCTTTCTTT.

V gene TRBV29-1 combines with J gene TRBJ2-2, with a weak D call TRBD1 (6 bases). Trimming removed 4 bases from V and 6 bases from J, with 15 bases in between. Germline CDR1 SQVTM, CDR2 ANQGSEA. The CDR3 is 14 residues long. The CDR3 region is CSVATTQGSGELFF. The DNA of the CDR3 is TGCAGCGTTGCCACAACCCAGGGGTCCGGGGAGCTGTTTTTT.

The chain combines TRBV29-1 with TRBJ1-2; D call uncertain. Germline CDR1 is SQVTM and CDR2 is ANQGSEA. V lost 4 bases and J 1 base, leaving 4 bases between the germline ends. The CDR3 is 11 residues long. CDR3: CSVGGNYGYTF. The DNA for the CDR3 is TGCAGCGTTGGGGGTAACTATGGCTACACCTTC.

The genes are TRBV7-8 and TRBJ2-5, with D perhaps matching TRBD1 or TRBD2 (5 bases each). The J call may be mistaken, given a closer DNA end match to TRBJ2-7. Germline CDR1 is SGHVS and CDR2 is FQNEAQ. This CDR3 region has 15 residues. CDR3 sequence: CASSLGPGSSYEQYF. In nucleotides, the CDR3 is TGTGCCAGCAGCTTAGGCCCAGGGAGCTCCTACGAGCAGTACTTC.

This chain uses TRBV2 with TRBJ1-5; D unclear. Trimming cost V 6 bases and J 4 bases, with 7 bases left between them. Per the germline V gene, CDR1 is SNHLY and CDR2 is FYNNEI. This CDR3 region has 12 residues. CDR3 DNA sequence: TGTGCCAGCAGCTTAGGGAATCAGCCCCAGCATTTT. Its translation is CASSLGNQPQHF.

The sample holds many counts of this clone. This sequence joins TRBV28 and TRBJ2-1, with 14 nucleotides matching TRBD2. The CDR3 is 17 amino acids. Trimming at V came to 7 bases and at J to 7 bases, leaving 12 bases not matched to a gene. Germline V gene sequence: CDR1 MDHEN, CDR2 SYDVKM. CDR3 residues: CASIPSPGTSGSNEQFF. The CDR3 coding sequence is TGTGCCAGCATCCCCTCTCCCGGGACTAGCGGGAGTAATGAGCAGTTCTTC. Full variable domain (outside the CDR3, taken from reference TRBV28 and TRBJ2-1): DVKVTQSSRYLVKRTGEKVFLECVQDMDHENMFWYRQDPGLGLRLIYFSYDVKMKEKGDIPEGYSVSREKKERFSLILESASTNQTSMYLCASIPSPGTSGSNEQFFGPGTRLTVL.

This clone was found many times. The chain links TRBV28 to TRBJ1-2, with 9 nucleotides matching TRBD1. V dropped 6 bases and J dropped 2; count of bases not matched to a gene: 13. Germline CDR1 is MDHEN and CDR2 is SYDVKM. This CDR3 has 17 amino acids. The CDR3 reads CASSSSRDRASNYGYTF. The CDR3 DNA reads TGTGCCAGCAGCTCTTCTCGGGACAGGGCCTCCAACTATGGCTACACCTTC.